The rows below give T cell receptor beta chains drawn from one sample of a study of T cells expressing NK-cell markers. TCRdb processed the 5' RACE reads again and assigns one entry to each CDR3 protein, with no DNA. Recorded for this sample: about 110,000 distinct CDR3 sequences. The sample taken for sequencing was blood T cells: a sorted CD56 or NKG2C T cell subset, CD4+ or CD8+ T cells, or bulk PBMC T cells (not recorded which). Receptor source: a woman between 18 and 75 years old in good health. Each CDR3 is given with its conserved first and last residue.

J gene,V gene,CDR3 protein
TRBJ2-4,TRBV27,CASSLAAVPKNIQYF
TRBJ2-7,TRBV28,CASRSTGSGSYEQYF
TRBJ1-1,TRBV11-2,CASSLYDSQGLAFF
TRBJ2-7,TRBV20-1,CSARDLSGLEVYEQYF
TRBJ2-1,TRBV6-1,CASSDQVEGISYNEQFF
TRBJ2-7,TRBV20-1,CSAWGQAGGYEQYF
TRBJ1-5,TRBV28,CASSLRQGNQPQHF
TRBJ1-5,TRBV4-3,CASSQDLGQGVGPQHF
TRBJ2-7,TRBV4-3,CASSSGQGPYEQYF
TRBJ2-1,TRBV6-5,CASSYRWSNEQFF
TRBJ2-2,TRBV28,CASSLRLAAGELFF
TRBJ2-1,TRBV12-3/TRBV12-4,CASRGGGNEQFF
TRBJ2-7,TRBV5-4,CASSDIAGLNYEQYF
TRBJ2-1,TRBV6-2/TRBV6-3,CASSRTREGNEQFF
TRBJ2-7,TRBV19,CASSKGGPSSYEQYF
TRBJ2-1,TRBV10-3,CAIRPGAANEQFF
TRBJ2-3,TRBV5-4,CASSNRVLGTDTQYF
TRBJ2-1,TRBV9,CASSERGQDNEQFF
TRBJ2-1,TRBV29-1,CSVDLSFDEQFF
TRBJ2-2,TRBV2,CASSGAGRLAGTGELFF
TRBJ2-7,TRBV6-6,CASSYSGPYEQYF
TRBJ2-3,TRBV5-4,CASSLDQGTSGGPSTSTDTQYF
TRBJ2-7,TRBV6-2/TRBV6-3,CASSYPWTELSYEQYF
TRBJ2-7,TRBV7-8,CASSSIWAGNNEQYF
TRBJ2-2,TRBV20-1,CSGGTVNTGELFF
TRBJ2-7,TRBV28,CASSLLAQVGEQYF
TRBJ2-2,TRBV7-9,CASSPIGGSTGELFF
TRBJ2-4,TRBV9,CASSPQGAQGDDIQYF
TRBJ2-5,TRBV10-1,CASSETTRGTQYF